This T cell receptor beta chain was identified during a study of CD8 T cells in ankylosing spondylitis. This clonotype came up many times. Its antigen is unidentified. At one of its ends the junction is not consistent with the germline gene, which may arise from a read error. A quantitative 5'-RACE method, one with molecular barcodes, was used to make TCR beta libraries. Using its own MiXCR run on the 5' RACE reads, TCRdb lists one record per CDR3 protein. This sample has more than 300,000 distinct CDR3 sequences, with less than 10% found just once. Study findings and constraints: Reportedly, disease-linked clones are significantly enriched in ankylosing spondylitis patients' matched synovial fluid. A TCR beta motif of 8 or 9 highly homologous variants appeared characteristic of ankylosing spondylitis blood. In peripheral blood, disease-linked CD8+ clones occurred at relatively low frequencies. Existing reports had already noted some motif variants in reactive arthritis synovial fluid and blood.

The length of the CDR3 is 17 residues. CDR1 and CDR2 (germline): MNHEY, SVGEGT. The chain combines TRBV6-2 or TRBV6-3 with TRBJ2-6; TRBD1 matches 8 bases. The TCR comes from a male donor with ankylosing spondylitis. The sample was blood, either unsorted or a sorted T cell fraction (not recorded which). The CDR3 DNA sequence: TGTGCCAGCAGTCTGGACAGGGCCTTCTCTGGGGCCAACGCCCTGACTTTC. Its protein is CASSLDRAFSGANALTF.